This TCR beta chain originates from a study of T cell responses to AZD1222 COVID-19 vaccine. About the study: Combined were second doses at about 4 or about 12 weeks.

A note on this clone: The antigen is not known.

Overall study findings and caveats: Donors in the cohort were predominantly white British and more often female, and clonal diversity was possibly underestimated. Sampling that yielded the repertoires occurred only after the peak T cell response. Within unmutated variant regions lay the reported targets of nearly half of spike-specific TCRs.

Using immunoSEQ multiplex PCR, the repertoire was profiled, and TCRdb retains in-frame clones only, with some absent. Of about 140,000 clones in the sample, 89% are singletons; the top ten hold approximately 4.5%. The germline CDR1 and CDR2 sequences are LNHDA and SQIVND (reference sequence). This CDR3 is 10 amino acids long. Germline trimming cut 10 bases from V and 6 bases from J; bases unmatched to any gene: 1. The sample was peripheral blood, taken on day 0 of AZD1222 vaccination. The genes are TRBV19 and TRBJ2-3; 7 bases are shared with TRBD2. The TCR sequence derives from an adult in good health. The CDR3 coding sequence is TGTGCCACCGGGGGGGATACGCAGTATTTT. As protein: CATGGDTQYF.